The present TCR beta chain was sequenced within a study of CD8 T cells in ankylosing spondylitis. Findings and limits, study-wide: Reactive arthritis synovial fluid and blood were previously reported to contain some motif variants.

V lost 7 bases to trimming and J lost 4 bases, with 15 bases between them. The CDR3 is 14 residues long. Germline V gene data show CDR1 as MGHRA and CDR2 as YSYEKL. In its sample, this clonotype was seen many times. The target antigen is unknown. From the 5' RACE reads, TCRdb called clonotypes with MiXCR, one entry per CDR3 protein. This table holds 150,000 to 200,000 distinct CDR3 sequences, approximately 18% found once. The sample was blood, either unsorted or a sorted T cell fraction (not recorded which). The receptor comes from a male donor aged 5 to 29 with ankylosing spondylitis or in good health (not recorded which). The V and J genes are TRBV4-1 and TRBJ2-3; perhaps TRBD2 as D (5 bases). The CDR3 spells CASTEASSPDTQYF. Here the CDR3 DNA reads TGCGCCAGCACGGAGGCTAGCTCTCCAGATACGCAGTATTTT.